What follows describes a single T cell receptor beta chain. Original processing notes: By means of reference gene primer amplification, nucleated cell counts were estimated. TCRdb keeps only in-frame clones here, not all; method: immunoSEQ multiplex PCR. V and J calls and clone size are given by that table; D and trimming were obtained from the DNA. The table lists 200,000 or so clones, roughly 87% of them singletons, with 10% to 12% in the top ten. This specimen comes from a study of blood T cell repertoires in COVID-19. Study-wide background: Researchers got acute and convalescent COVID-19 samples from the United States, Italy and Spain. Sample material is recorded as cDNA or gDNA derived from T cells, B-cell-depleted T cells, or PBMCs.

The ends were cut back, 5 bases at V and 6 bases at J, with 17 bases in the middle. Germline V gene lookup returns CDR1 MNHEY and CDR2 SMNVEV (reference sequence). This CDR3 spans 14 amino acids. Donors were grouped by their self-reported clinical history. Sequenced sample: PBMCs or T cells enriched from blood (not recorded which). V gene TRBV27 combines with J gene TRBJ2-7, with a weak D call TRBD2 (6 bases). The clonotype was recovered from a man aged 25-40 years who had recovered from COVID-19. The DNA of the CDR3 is TGTGCCAGCAGTCCGACTAGGATGGCTGGCGAGCAGTACTTC. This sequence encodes CASSPTRMAGEQYF.